The 2 T cell receptor beta chains reported below all come from one sample, sequenced in a study of T cells after yellow fever vaccination. Via MiXCR, TCRdb re-called the 5' RACE reads, giving one row per CDR3 protein. The sample yields approximately 450,000 distinct CDR3 sequences, around 20% seen once. This specimen consisted of PBMCs, obtained before the yellow fever booster vaccination. The receptors were gathered from a man younger than 30 who received the YFV17D yellow fever vaccine.

The V call is TRBV11-2, the J call TRBJ2-7; maybe TRBD1 (5 bases). CDR1 and CDR2 (germline): SGHAT, FQNNGV. The CDR3 runs 13 residues. Trimming shortened V by 5 bases and J by 0 bases, and 8 bases separated the two germline ends. The CDR3 region has the DNA TGTGCCAGCAGCGCGACAGTCTCCTACGAGCAGTACGTC. This codes for CASSATVSYEQYV.

This chain joins TRBV4-1 and TRBJ1-2, with TRBD1 identical over 7 bases. Germline values: CDR1 MGHRA, CDR2 YSYEKL. The V and J ends lost 0 bases and 8 bases, in that order; junction bases with no gene match: 3. CDR3 size: 13 residues. CDR3 sequence (DNA): TGCGCCAGCAGCCAAGAACCAGGGGGGGGCTACACCTTC. This sequence encodes CASSQEPGGGYTF.